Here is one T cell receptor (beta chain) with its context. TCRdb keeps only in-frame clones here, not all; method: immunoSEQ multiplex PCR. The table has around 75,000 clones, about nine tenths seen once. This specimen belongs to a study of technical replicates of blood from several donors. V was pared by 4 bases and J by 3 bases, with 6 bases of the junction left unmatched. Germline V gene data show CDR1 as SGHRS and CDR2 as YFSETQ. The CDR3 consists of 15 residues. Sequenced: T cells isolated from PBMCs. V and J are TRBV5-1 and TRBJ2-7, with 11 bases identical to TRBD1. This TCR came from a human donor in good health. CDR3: CASSRGQGDVYEQYF. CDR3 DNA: TGCGCCAGCAGCAGGGGACAGGGGGACGTCTACGAGCAGTACTTC. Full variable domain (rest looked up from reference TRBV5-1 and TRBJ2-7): KAGVTQTPRYLIKTRGQQVTLSCSPISGHRSVSWYQQTPGQGLQFLFEYFSETQRNKGNFPGRFSGRQFSNSRSEMNVSTLELGDSALYLCASSRGQGDVYEQYFGPGTRLTVT.